By sample share, the clone carrying this T cell receptor (beta chain) is medium-sized. From germline, CDR1 is MDHEN and CDR2 SYDVKM. This CDR3 spans 14 amino acids. V dropped 4 bases and J dropped 0 bases, with 9 bases sitting between them. Clones were read by immunoSEQ multiplex PCR, and TCRdb kept only the in-frame ones, dropping some. This repertoire shows about 3,200 clones, around a fifth found once; its top ten account for about 8.6%. This entry comes from a study of sequential checkpoint blockade in melanoma. About the study: DNA from 95 or so pretreatment tumor samples underwent TCRβ immunosequencing.

Treatment given: randomized to nivolumab then ipilimumab (arm A) or the reverse (arm B). The V gene is TRBV28, the J gene TRBJ1-2; no definite D call. This TCR was recovered from a human donor with melanoma. Sequenced here: tumor tissue (inferred from file names), sampled from a patient given nivolumab and ipilimumab in sequence. The DNA of the CDR3 is TGTGCCAGCAGTTGGGAGGGTACTAACTATGGCTACACCTTC. It yields the protein CASSWEGTNYGYTF.